A single sample gave rise to the 24 T cell receptor beta chains below, sequenced in a study of OX40 agonist ivuxolimab in advanced cancers. Sequenced by immunoSEQ multiplex PCR; TCRdb stores in-frame clones only, minus some. The table has around 140,000 clones, roughly 91% seen once; the top ten hold roughly 1%. The source material was CD4+ or CD8+ T cells sorted from blood, sampled in a trial of the OX40 agonist ivuxolimab. Every receptor here comes from an adult with an advanced solid tumor such as melanoma, head and neck, liver or kidney cancer.

This clone was seen a single time. The rearrangement uses TRBV5-1 and TRBJ2-3, with 7 bases fitting TRBD2. V shed 0 bases and J 0 bases; nucleotides not matched to a gene: 1. The CDR3 is 15 residues long. CDR1 and CDR2 from the germline V gene are SGHRS and YFSETQ. CDR3: CASSLGGGSTDTQYF. Written as DNA, the CDR3 is TGCGCCAGCAGCTTGGGCGGGGGTAGCACAGATACGCAGTATTTT.

This chain joins TRBV5-1 and TRBJ2-7; possibly TRBD1 for D (6 bases). The CDR3 spans 13 residues. V lost 2 bases to trimming and J lost 0 bases, with 6 bases between them. Germline assignment: CDR1 SGHRS and CDR2 YFSETQ. The CDR3 spells CASSLQGSYEQYF. CDR3 nucleotide sequence: TGCGCCAGCAGCTTACAGGGCTCCTACGAGCAGTACTTC.

V gene TRBV28 combines with J gene TRBJ1-4; possible D gene TRBD1, 5 bases. The CDR3 covers 9 residues. Germline V gene lookup returns CDR1 MDHEN and CDR2 SYDVKM. V gave up 8 bases and J gave up 10 bases, with 5 bases separating them. The CDR3 reads CASGAKLFF. The DNA of the CDR3 is TGTGCCAGCGGGGCAAAACTGTTTTTT.

V usage is TRBV10-1 and J usage is TRBJ1-1; D unresolved. Per germline, CDR1 WNHNN and CDR2 SYGVQD (reference sequence). V shed 0 bases and J shed 11 bases, with 10 bases lying between them. There are 12 residues in the CDR3. The CDR3 coding sequence is TGCGCCAGCAGTGAGTCGCCAGGAAGGGCTTTCTTT. It yields the protein CASSESPGRAFF.

This clone appeared once. This chain links TRBV29-1 with TRBJ1-1; 9 nucleotides agree with TRBD1. The CDR3 length is 15 residues. V shed 7 bases and J 0 bases; nucleotides not matched to a gene: 9. Germline V gene data show CDR1 as SQVTM and CDR2 as ANQGSEA. CDR3 sequence (DNA): TGCAGCGCTGACGCCCGGGACAGGGTGAACACTGAAGCTTTCTTT. This encodes CSADARDRVNTEAFF.

The chain links TRBV6-1 to TRBJ2-7; D might be TRBD1 or TRBD2, each matching 5 bases. The CDR3 is made up of 15 amino acids. Trimming left V 5 bases short and J 6 bases short, with 20 bases between. Germline CDR1 and CDR2: MNHNS and SASEGT. The CDR3 loop is CASSPQFLRGGEQYF. The CDR3 bases are TGTGCCAGCAGTCCTCAATTCCTCCGGGGCGGCGAGCAGTACTTC.

The rearrangement joins TRBV5-4 to TRBJ1-1; D may be TRBD1 (6 bases). The V gene's germline CDR1 is SGHNT and CDR2 YYREEE (reference sequence). The ends were cut back, 0 bases at V and 1 base at J, with 10 bases in the middle. The CDR3 totals 15 residues. The CDR3 sequence: CASSLDWTANTEAFF. In DNA, the CDR3 is TGTGCCAGCAGCTTGGACTGGACAGCGAACACTGAAGCTTTCTTT. The full variable domain, its missing parts supplied by reference TRBV5-4 and TRBJ1-1, is ETGVTQSPTHLIKTRGQQVTLRCSSQSGHNTVSWYQQALGQGPQFIFQYYREEENGRGNFPPRFSGLQFPNYSSELNVNALELDDSALYLCASSLDWTANTEAFFGQGTRLTVV.

J is TRBJ1-5 and V is TRBV6-5; 7 bases align to TRBD1. The CDR3 loop spans 13 amino acids. Germline loops: CDR1 MNHEY, CDR2 SVGAGI. The J segment lost 3 bases and the V segment lost 6 bases, leaving 2 bases of the junction unmatched. The CDR3 here is CASRGQINQPQHF. CDR3 bases: TGTGCCAGCAGGGGACAGATCAATCAGCCCCAGCATTTT.

The chain recombines TRBV28 with TRBJ2-7, with TRBD2 identical over 9 bases. The V segment lost 6 bases and the J segment 5 bases; nucleotides outside the gene matches: 11. Germline V gives CDR1 MDHEN, CDR2 SYDVKM. The CDR3 is 15 residues long. The CDR3 DNA is TGTGCCAGCAGCCCTCTTAGCGGGAGAGGCCACGAGCAGTACTTC. Translated, it gives CASSPLSGRGHEQYF.

The chain recombines TRBV7-2 with TRBJ2-3; TRBD2 matches 9 bases. From germline, CDR1 is SGHTA and CDR2 FQGNSA. The CDR3 sequence is 17 residues long. J was trimmed by 7 bases and V by 3 bases; bases with no gene match: 14. This CDR3 is CASSFSLGGGAIYTQYF. The CDR3 nucleotides are TGTGCCAGCAGCTTCTCTCTTGGCGGGGGGGCGATATATACGCAGTATTTT.

The chain joins TRBV7-3 to TRBJ1-6; TRBD1 agrees at 10 bases. With V trimmed by 3 bases and J by 7 bases, 0 bases remained unmatched. This CDR3 region has 14 residues. Germline CDR1 is SGHTA and CDR2 is FQGTGA. In DNA, the CDR3 is TGTGCCAGCAGCTTGGACAGGGGGAATTCACCCCTCCACTTT. The encoded protein is CASSLDRGNSPLHF. The full variable domain, rest sourced from reference TRBV7-3 and TRBJ1-6, is GAGVSQTPSNKVTEKGKYVELRCDPISGHTALYWYRQSLGQGPEFLIYFQGTGAADDSGLPNDRFFAVRPEGSVSTLKIQRTERGDSAVYLCASSLDRGNSPLHFGNGTRLTVT.

The chain has TRBV7-9 and TRBJ2-2, with D hard to call. The germline CDR1 and CDR2 sequences are SEHNR and FQNEAQ (reference sequence). The V and J ends lost 5 bases and 3 bases respectively, with 10 bases between them. This CDR3 is 14 amino acids long. The DNA of the CDR3 is TGTGCCAGCAGCCCCCACCACGACACCGGGGAGCTGTTTTTT. This sequence encodes CASSPHHDTGELFF.

This chain joins TRBV6-1 and TRBJ1-5; D perhaps matches TRBD1 (5 bases). CDR1 is MNHNS and CDR2 is SASEGT in the germline V gene. V dropped 0 bases and J dropped 3 bases, with 12 bases sitting between them. The CDR3 sequence is 16 residues long. CDR3 DNA: TGTGCCAGCAGTGAAGCGTTGGGGCCGGTCAATCAGCCCCAGCATTTT. It codes for CASSEALGPVNQPQHF.

The chain links TRBV7-2 to TRBJ2-7; D gene ambiguous. Trimming cost V 2 bases and J 0 bases, with 8 bases left between them. Germline V gene data show CDR1 as SGHTA and CDR2 as FQGNSA. The CDR3 contains 14 residues. DNA for the CDR3: TGTGCCAGCAGCTTATACGCCGTCTCCTACGAGCAGTACTTC. Translating gives CASSLYAVSYEQYF.

V gene TRBV19 combines with J gene TRBJ2-2, with TRBD2 matching 14 bases. The CDR3 loop spans 18 amino acids. Germline CDR1 is LNHDA and CDR2 is SQIVND (reference sequence). Trimming at V came to 4 bases and at J to 5 bases, leaving 9 bases not matched to a gene. CDR3 sequence reads: CASSTGLAGASWTGELFF. Written as DNA, the CDR3 is TGTGCCAGTAGTACGGGACTAGCGGGGGCCTCGTGGACCGGGGAGCTGTTTTTT.

This chain connects TRBV5-8 to TRBJ2-3; TRBD1 matches 7 bases. The CDR3 covers 15 residues. Germline V gene sequence: CDR1 SGHTS, CDR2 YDEGEE. V lost 0 bases to trimming and J lost 6 bases; unmatched junction nucleotides: 7. CDR3 loop: CASSLGQGRVDTQYF. CDR3 nucleotides: TGTGCCAGCAGCTTGGGACAGGGCCGTGTTGATACGCAGTATTTT.

V is TRBV5-3 and J is TRBJ2-5; 9 bases map to TRBD1. TRBV5-3 is an ORF for which the function is uncertain. This CDR3 is built from 13 residues. Trimming cost V 0 bases and J 11 bases; bases outside gene matches: 5. CDR3 DNA: TGTGCCAGAAGCTTGGGGGGACAGGGATGGCAGTACTTC. Its protein product is CARSLGGQGWQYF.

This rearrangement joins TRBV27 to TRBJ2-7, with D possibly being TRBD2 (5 bases). Trimming removed 6 bases at V and 4 bases at J, with 16 bases between. Per germline, CDR1 MNHEY and CDR2 SMNVEV (reference sequence). There are 14 residues in the CDR3. CDR3 in DNA: TGTGCCAGCAGGCGTGGGCCGGAGGAATACGAGCAGTACTTC. Amino acid sequence: CASRRGPEEYEQYF.

Concerning this clone itself: The same CDR3 arises from other DNA sequences in this sample as well. The V gene is TRBV7-2, the J gene TRBJ2-1; TRBD1 is a possible D gene (5 bases). The CDR3 has 11 residues. The V gene's germline CDR1 is SGHTA and CDR2 FQGNSA. Trimming cost V 5 bases and J 10 bases, with 9 bases left between them. The CDR3 region has the DNA TGTGCCAGCAGCCCCTGGACAGAGCAGTTCTTC. Translation gives CASSPWTEQFF.

The chain joins TRBV6-1 to TRBJ1-2; 10 bases agree with TRBD1. CDR3 length: 14 residues. Per the germline V gene, CDR1 is MNHNS and CDR2 is SASEGT. With V trimmed by 6 bases and J by 8 bases, 9 bases remained unmatched. The CDR3 bases are TGTGCCAGCAGGGTGACAGGGGGCGGCGAAGGCTACACCTTC. Its protein is CASRVTGGGEGYTF.

The chain employs TRBV28 and TRBJ2-1; no definite D call. The germline gives CDR1 MDHEN, CDR2 SYDVKM. The CDR3 has 12 amino acids. V was shortened by 3 bases and J by 3 bases, with 3 bases between the two germline ends. The CDR3 DNA reads TGTGCCAGCAGTTTGCGCTACAATGAGCAGTTCTTC. Translating gives CASSLRYNEQFF.

V usage is TRBV28 and J usage is TRBJ2-7; tentative D call: TRBD2 (5 bases). This CDR3 has 12 residues. Germline CDR1 reads MDHEN; CDR2 reads SYDVKM. Trimming took 6 bases from V and 1 from J, leaving 7 bases between them. CDR3 loop: CASRRASYEQYF. The CDR3 DNA sequence: TGTGCCAGCAGGAGGGCTTCCTACGAGCAGTACTTC.

The CDR3 DNA reads TGTGCCAGCAGTCTTTTACAGGGACTCTTGTACTTC. This sequence encodes CASSLLQGLLYF. V gene TRBV6-6 combines with J gene TRBJ2-7; possibly TRBD1 or TRBD2 for D (6 bases each). V was clipped by 5 bases and J by 12 bases, with 17 bases between them. CDR3 size: 12 residues. Germline V CDR1 and CDR2: MNHNY, SVGAGI (reference sequence).

This chain joins TRBV28 and TRBJ1-2, with 7 bases lining up with TRBD1. This CDR3 contains 19 residues. J gave up 1 base and V 1 base, and 15 bases lay outside the gene matches. CDR1 is MDHEN and CDR2 is SYDVKM in the germline V gene. CDR3 nucleotide sequence: TGTGCCAGCAGTTTATTCCTGACAGGGTCCAATCAAAGTAACTATGGCTACACCTTC. Translation: CASSLFLTGSNQSNYGYTF.